This TCR beta chain was recorded in a study of beta chain features in type 1 diabetes. Study observations and caveats: In all four CD4+ subsets, TCRB CDR3 length was significantly, moderately reduced in type 1 diabetes. Compared with healthy donors, patients appeared to share more similar naive, central memory and regulatory TCRB repertoires. Cells with high TCR expression could be over-represented by cDNA sequencing.

A single heparinised draw of approximately 0.12 L on average was taken per donor. With regard to this clone: What it recognizes is unknown.

The CDR3 spans 12 residues. The V gene lost 2 bases and the J gene lost 10 bases, with 10 bases spanning the gap. CDR1 SGHDT and CDR2 YYEEEE come from the germline V gene. The sequenced template was cDNA made from the entire isolated RNA. The table came from immunoSEQ multiplex PCR; TCRdb's copy has only in-frame clones and leaves some out. Of 200,000 to 300,000 clones listed, around 21% are singletons. This receptor was obtained from a woman between 40 and 55 years old with type 1 diabetes. Sequencing was done on a sample of naive CD4+ T cells from blood. The chain recombines TRBV5-6 with TRBJ1-5; D gene ambiguous. CDR3: CASSLRENPQHF. The CDR3 DNA reads TGTGCCAGCAGCTTACGGGAGAACCCCCAGCATTTT. Using reference TRBV5-6 and TRBJ1-5 for the parts outside the CDR3, the full variable domain is DAGVTQSPTHLIKTRGQQVTLRCSPKSGHDTVSWYQQALGQGPQFIFQYYEEEERQRGNFPDRFSGHQFPNYSSELNVNALLLGDSALYLCASSLRENPQHFGDGTRLSIL.